This T cell receptor (beta chain) stems from a study of shared clonotypes between healthy human individuals. The wider study: Used for every donor were three CD4 naive, three CD4 memory, two CD8 naive and one CD8 memory plate.

Splitting of CD4+ cells produced CD45RA+ naive and CD45RA-negative memory subsets. Study-wide results and caveats: Generally, naive subsets came out with larger estimated richness than memory subsets.

About this clone itself: Antigen unknown.

Germline-derived CDR1 and CDR2 are SEHNR and FQNEAQ (reference sequence). V was trimmed by 5 bases and J by 4 bases, leaving 9 bases between them. The CDR3 is made up of 12 amino acids. TCRdb's copy holds only in-frame clones and misses some; the assay was immunoSEQ multiplex PCR. The sample records around 1,000,000 clones, roughly 80% being singletons. The source material was memory CD4+ T cells from PBMCs. Subset described: CD45RA-negative fraction. The chain uses TRBV7-9 and TRBJ2-7, with D uncertain. This TCR came from a man aged 18 to 30 in good health. Some clones in this sample may be carry-over from other donors' samples. This chain's CDR3 is CASSRTDYEQYF. The CDR3 region has the DNA TGTGCCAGCAGCCGAACGGATTACGAGCAGTACTTC. Supplemented by reference TRBV7-9 and TRBJ2-7, the full variable domain reads DTGVSQNPRHKITKRGQNVTFRCDPISEHNRLYWYRQTLGQGPEFLTYFQNEAQLEKSRLLSDRFSAERPKGSFSTLEIQRTEQGDSAMYLCASSRTDYEQYFGPGTRLTVT.